This TCR beta chain emerged from a study of blood T cell repertoires in COVID-19. About the research overall: T cells, B-cell-depleted T cells, or PBMCs supplied cDNA or gDNA.

Those who participated ranged in age from roughly 18 to 100 years and resided in 20 to 30 US areas. Assignment of participants to cohorts was predicated upon participant-reported clinical history. Two negative PCRs, clearance, or symptom resolution were required of recovered Cohort 3 donors. CDR1 SGHNT and CDR2 YYREEE come from the germline V gene (reference sequence). The V gene end was trimmed by 4 bases and the J gene end by 5 bases; junction bases not matched to a gene: 3. This CDR3 has 14 residues. Assay: immunoSEQ multiplex PCR; the TCRdb copy retains only in-frame clones and omits some. The repertoire holds 320,000 or so clones, with 89% as singletons.

Sequencing was carried out using PBMCs or T cells enriched from blood (not recorded which). The TCR comes from a man aged 55 to 70 who had recovered from COVID-19. The chain uses TRBV5-4 and TRBJ2-1, with 10 bases fitting TRBD2. The CDR3, as DNA: TGTGCCAGCAGCCCAGGGACTAGCGACAATGAGCAGTTCTTC. It codes for CASSPGTSDNEQFF.